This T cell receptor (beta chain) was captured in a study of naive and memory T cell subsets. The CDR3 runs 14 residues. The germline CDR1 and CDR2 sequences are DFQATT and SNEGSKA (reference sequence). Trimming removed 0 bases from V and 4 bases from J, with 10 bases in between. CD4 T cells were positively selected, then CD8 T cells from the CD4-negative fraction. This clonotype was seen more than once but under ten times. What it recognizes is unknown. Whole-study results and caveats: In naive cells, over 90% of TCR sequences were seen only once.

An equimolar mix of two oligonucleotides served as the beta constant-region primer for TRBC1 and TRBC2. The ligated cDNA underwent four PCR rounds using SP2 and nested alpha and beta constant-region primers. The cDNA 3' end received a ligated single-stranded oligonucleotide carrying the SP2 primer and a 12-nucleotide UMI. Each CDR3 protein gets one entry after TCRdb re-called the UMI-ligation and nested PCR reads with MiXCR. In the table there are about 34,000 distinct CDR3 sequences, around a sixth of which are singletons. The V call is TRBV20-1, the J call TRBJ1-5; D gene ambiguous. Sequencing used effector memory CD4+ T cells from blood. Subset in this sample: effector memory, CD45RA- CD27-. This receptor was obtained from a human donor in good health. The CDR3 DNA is TGCAGTGCTAGAGATCCGGAGAGAAATCAGCCCCAGCATTTT. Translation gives CSARDPERNQPQHF.